The 22 T cell receptor beta chains presented below share a single source sample, sequenced in a study of cytomegalovirus exposure and HLA in healthy donors. It was with 60 Vbeta and 13 Jbeta primers that the PCR ran. Profiled with immunoSEQ multiplex PCR; TCRdb holds only in-frame clones, not every one. The sample contains approximately 150,000 clones, roughly four fifths of which appear only once. The sequenced sample was PBMCs. The receptors come from a man between 18 and 29 years old in good health and CMV-seropositive.

For this clone: Mismatch with germline at one junction end may stem from a read error. Different DNA sequences within this sample yield the same CDR3. The chain combines TRBV28 with TRBJ1-1; TRBD1 might be the D (5 bases). Germline lookup yields CDR1 MDHEN and CDR2 SYDVKM. The CDR3 covers 13 residues. CDR3 bases: TGCGCCAGCAGTCCCAGGGAGAACACTGAAGCTTTCTTT. Amino acid sequence: CASSPRENTEAFF.

The chain couples TRBV6-5 to TRBJ1-5, with D possibly TRBD1 on 5 matching bases. Germline CDR1 MNHEY, CDR2 SVGAGI. This CDR3 spans 13 amino acids. V was trimmed by 6 bases and J by 4 bases, leaving 10 bases between them. The CDR3 spells CASRAGQNQPQHF. CDR3 sequence (DNA): TGTGCCAGCAGAGCTGGACAAAATCAGCCCCAGCATTTT.

Points on this clone: Within the sample, other DNA sequences also encode this same CDR3. The chain joins TRBV19 to TRBJ1-1; no firm D call. CDR1 is LNHDA, CDR2 SQIVND, per germline (reference sequence). The CDR3 extends over 13 amino acids. V gave up 2 bases and J gave up 1 base, with 5 bases separating them. DNA of the CDR3: TGTGCCAGTAGTATAACGGGGAACACTGAAGCTTTCTTT. This encodes CASSITGNTEAFF.

Remarks on this clone: Germline is not matched at one junction end, which may reflect a read error. The chain recombines TRBV20-1 with TRBJ2-1; 8 nucleotides agree with TRBD2. Germline V gene sequence: CDR1 DFQATT, CDR2 SNEGSKA (reference sequence). The CDR3 is made up of 11 amino acids. CDR3 coding DNA: TGCAGTGTTCTCCTTAGCGGGACAAAGGTCTTC. It translates to CSVLLSGTKVF.

Turning to this clone: One junction end does not reproduce the germline sequence, and a read error may be involved. The chain joins TRBV7-7 to TRBJ2-3; 7 bases are shared with TRBD2. CDR1 and CDR2 from the germline V gene are SSHAT and FNYEAQ (reference sequence). The CDR3 extends over 14 amino acids. For the CDR3, the DNA is TGTGCTAGCAGCCCGGGACTACGCACAGATACGCAGTATTTT. Residues: CASSPGLRTDTQYF.

About this clone: The germline gene is not matched at one end of the junction; a read error may be the cause. The chain links TRBV6-5 to TRBJ1-6, with a possible D match to TRBD1 (6 bases). The CDR3 extends over 13 amino acids. Germline V lookup: CDR1 MNHEY, CDR2 SVGAGI. This CDR3 is CASRGGANSPLHF. For the CDR3, the DNA is TGTGCCAGCAGAGGGGGGGCGAATTCGCCCCTCCACTTT.

This clone was recorded once. The J gene is TRBJ2-5, the V gene TRBV2; D remains ambiguous. The CDR3 sequence is 14 residues long. The V end was cut by 6 bases, the J end by 2 bases, with 13 bases between. CDR1 is SNHLY, CDR2 FYNNEI, per germline. The CDR3 coding sequence is TGTGCCAGCAGGCTCACCTTTCTACAAGAGACCCAGTACTTC. As protein: CASRLTFLQETQYF.

The chain uses TRBV27 and TRBJ2-7; D remains ambiguous. Germline CDR1 MNHEY, CDR2 SMNVEV (reference sequence). The V end was cut by 3 bases, the J end by 1 base, with 7 bases between. This CDR3 spans 13 amino acids. The CDR3 DNA follows: TGTGCCAGCAGTTTTGGTCGGTCCTACGAGCAGTACTTC. It translates to CASSFGRSYEQYF.

The chain is built from TRBV13 and TRBJ2-3, with 10 bases aligning to TRBD2. After removal of 1 base from V and 2 bases from J, the junction contained 6 bases not matched to a gene. This CDR3 has 17 residues. Germline V gene data show CDR1 as PRHDT and CDR2 as FYEKMQ (reference sequence). The DNA for the CDR3 is TGTGCCAGCAGCTTAGTAGCGGGAGGCGAGGACACAGATACGCAGTATTTT. It is translated as CASSLVAGGEDTDTQYF.

A single count supports this clone. The chain recombines TRBV18 with TRBJ1-2; 10 bases map to TRBD1. Germline values: CDR1 KGHSH, CDR2 LQKENI. After removal of 5 bases from V and 6 bases from J, the junction contained 6 bases not matched to a gene. This CDR3 comprises 14 residues. The CDR3 here is CASSLDRGLDGYTF. CDR3 DNA: TGTGCCAGCTCATTAGACAGGGGGCTGGATGGCTACACCTTC.

The gene calls are TRBV2 and TRBJ2-3, with 15 bases aligning to TRBD2. Per the germline V gene, CDR1 is SNHLY and CDR2 is FYNNEI. Losses at the gene ends were 6 bases for V and 4 bases for J; bases not matched to a gene: 2. The CDR3 contains 15 residues. CDR3 loop: CASRGTSGRSDTQYF. CDR3 DNA: TGTGCCAGCAGGGGGACTAGCGGGAGGTCAGATACGCAGTATTTT.

V usage is TRBV7-3 and J usage is TRBJ1-1; the D gene is possibly TRBD1 (5 bases). The V gene lost 1 base and the J gene lost 0 bases, with 12 bases spanning the gap. The germline gives CDR1 SGHTA, CDR2 FQGTGA. The CDR3 spans 16 residues. CDR3 bases: TGTGCCAGCAGCTTAAGGGCAGGGTCCGTGAACACTGAAGCTTTCTTT. Its protein is CASSLRAGSVNTEAFF.

The V gene is TRBV29-1, the J gene TRBJ2-1; 7 bases align to TRBD2. The CDR3 contains 15 residues. In germline, CDR1 is SQVTM, CDR2 ANQGSEA. Trimming cost V 1 base and J 5 bases; bases outside gene matches: 8. DNA for the CDR3: TGCAGCGTTGAAGTGGCGGGAGAGTGGAACAATGAGCAGTTCTTC. Its protein product is CSVEVAGEWNNEQFF.

This clone was seen once. The rearrangement uses TRBV30 and TRBJ2-1; D unclear. The CDR3 is 12 amino acids. The V gene's germline CDR1 is GTSNPN and CDR2 SVGIG (reference sequence). The germline V and J ends were trimmed by 3 bases and 6 bases, with 9 bases remaining between them. The CDR3 DNA is TGTGCCTGGAGGCCACTGATCAATGAGCAGTTCTTC. Protein sequence: CAWRPLINEQFF.

This chain uses TRBV28 with TRBJ1-5; 11 nucleotides match TRBD1. V dropped 4 bases and J dropped 5; count of bases not matched to a gene: 10. The CDR3 has 17 residues. CDR1 MDHEN and CDR2 SYDVKM come from the germline V gene. CDR3 loop: CASSSDRGLAPHQPQHF. The CDR3 DNA is TGTGCCAGCAGTTCGGACAGGGGGCTGGCCCCACATCAGCCCCAGCATTTT.

The chain has TRBV28 and TRBJ2-1, with D uncertain. Trimming removed 5 bases from V and 10 bases from J, with 18 bases in between. The CDR3 is made up of 14 amino acids. Germline V gene data show CDR1 as MDHEN and CDR2 as SYDVKM. In nucleotides, the CDR3 is TGTGCCAGCAGTCCTCAGGCCCCACTGCCCGAGCAGTTCTTC. Translation: CASSPQAPLPEQFF.

This chain connects TRBV6-5 to TRBJ2-1, with D tentatively TRBD2 (6 bases). V lost 4 bases, J lost 3 bases, and 16 bases lay in between. This CDR3 has 16 amino acids. CDR1 is MNHEY, CDR2 SVGAGI, per germline. CDR3 coding DNA: TGTGCCAGCAGTTCCCCTAGAGCGGGTAACTACAATGAGCAGTTCTTC. Protein sequence: CASSSPRAGNYNEQFF.

This clone was detected only a few times. CDR3 in DNA: TGCAGCGTTGAAGGGACAGGGAACACTGAAGCTTTCTTT. Encoded protein: CSVEGTGNTEAFF. V and J are TRBV29-1 and TRBJ1-1; 7 bases map to TRBD1. The CDR3 consists of 13 residues. CDR1 SQVTM and CDR2 ANQGSEA come from the germline V gene. Trimming at V came to 1 base and at J to 1 base, leaving 0 bases not matched to a gene.

The count of this clone is one. The J gene is TRBJ2-1, the V gene TRBV19; D may be TRBD2 (7 bases). Looked up from germline, CDR1 is LNHDA and CDR2 is SQIVND (reference sequence). Trimming left V 7 bases short and J 3 bases short, with 22 bases between. The CDR3 sequence is 17 residues long. The CDR3, as DNA: TGTGCCAGTAAGGCCTCTCGAGGGGGAGGGATCTACAATGAGCAGTTCTTC. Its translation is CASKASRGGGIYNEQFF.

The V and J genes are TRBV6-6 and TRBJ2-2; D is perhaps TRBD2 (6 bases). CDR1 is MNHNY, CDR2 SVGAGI, per germline (reference sequence). V was cut by 1 base and J by 6 bases, with 12 bases left in between. The CDR3 is 15 residues long. The CDR3 sequence is CASSYLRGGSGELFF. The DNA for the CDR3 is TGTGCCAGCAGTTACTTGCGGGGCGGTTCCGGGGAGCTGTTTTTT.

This clone was counted a few times. The chain links TRBV6-6 to TRBJ2-7, with D possibly TRBD1 on 5 matching bases. The germline V gene encodes CDR1 MNHNY and CDR2 SVGAGI (reference sequence). Trimming shortened V by 6 bases and J by 1 base, and 13 bases separated the two germline ends. This CDR3 region has 14 residues. This CDR3 is CASRGPAPSYEQYF. The CDR3, as DNA: TGTGCCAGCAGGGGGCCGGCCCCATCCTACGAGCAGTACTTC.

The gene calls are TRBV6-5 and TRBJ2-7; TRBD2 matches at 14 bases. CDR3 length: 16 residues. Germline-derived CDR1 and CDR2 are MNHEY and SVGAGI. V shed 4 bases and J 3 bases; nucleotides not matched to a gene: 5. The CDR3 bases are TGTGCCAGCAGTTTTCCGGGACTAGCGGGAGACTACGAGCAGTACTTC. Translating gives CASSFPGLAGDYEQYF.